Listed below are T cell receptor beta chains from one sample, sequenced in a study of T-cell reconstitution after alpha-beta-depleted transplantation in children. TCRdb used MiXCR to reprocess the PCR reads, holding one entry per CDR3 protein. The sample holds 170,000 or so distinct CDR3 sequences; about 6.4% are singletons and the top ten take 3%. Sample: PBMCs from the stem cell graft donor, taken from the stem cell graft. The receptors derive from a human donor who donated a stem cell graft to a child with Wiskott-Aldrich syndrome. Each CDR3 is given with its conserved first and last residue. Fields, in order: D gene, J gene, clone size, V gene, CDR3 protein, CDR3 DNA. A D gene is named only where the DNA matches it firmly. Expanded clones are given a class, and other clones once, few, many or no size at all.

. TRBJ2-2 many TRBV24-1 CATSDSGRNTGELFF TGTGCCACCAGTGATTCCGGAAGAAACACCGGGGAGCTGTTTTTT
. TRBJ2-7 many TRBV21-1 CASSKGAKADSYEQYF TGTGCCAGCAGCAAAGGGGCAAAGGCCGATAGCTACGAGCAGTACTTC
. TRBJ2-5 few TRBV5-1 CASSLDGHQETQYF TGCGCCAGCAGCTTGGATGGCCACCAAGAGACCCAGTACTTC
. TRBJ2-1 many TRBV9 CASSVEIANGNEQFF TGTGCCAGCAGCGTAGAAATAGCAAATGGCAATGAGCAGTTCTTC
. TRBJ2-7 . TRBV19 CASSIGTLSYEQYF TGTGCCAGTAGTATCGGGACACTCTCCTACGAGCAGTACTTC
TRBD2 TRBJ2-3 few TRBV7-2 CASSLQAGGPDTQYF TGTGCCAGCAGCTTACAAGCGGGGGGGCCAGATACGCAGTATTTT
. TRBJ2-4 many TRBV4-1 CASSQDTRNIQYF TGCGCCAGCAGCCAGGACACCCGGAACATTCAGTACTTC
. TRBJ2-2 many TRBV20-1 CSAYGGLNTGELFF TGCAGTGCCTACGGCGGTTTAAACACCGGGGAGCTGTTTTTT
. TRBJ1-1 . TRBV5-1 CASSYGVAEAFF TGCGCCAGCAGCTATGGGGTGGCTGAAGCTTTCTTT
TRBD1 TRBJ1-1 few TRBV6-1 CASSRTGGATEAFF TGTGCCAGCAGTCGGACAGGGGGGGCCACTGAAGCTTTCTTT
TRBD2 TRBJ2-1 many TRBV6-5 CASSYSETSGEGEFF TGTGCCAGCAGTTACTCGGAGACTAGCGGGGAGGGAGAGTTCTTC
. TRBJ2-5 few TRBV7-8 CASSLTGLAETQYF TGTGCCAGCAGCTTAACGGGGCTGGCAGAGACCCAGTACTTC
TRBD1 TRBJ2-7 many TRBV28 CASITITGGSYEQYF TGTGCCAGCATCACTATTACAGGGGGCTCCTACGAGCAGTACTTC
. TRBJ2-3 few TRBV5-1 CASSLVVDTQYF TGCGCCAGCAGCTTAGTGGTAGATACGCAGTATTTT
TRBD1 TRBJ2-3 many TRBV27 CASSLYRGGTDTQYF TGTGCCAGCAGTTTATACAGGGGGGGCACAGATACGCAGTATTTT
TRBD2 TRBJ2-7 many TRBV7-9 CASSPHGGAYEQYF TGTGCCAGCAGCCCCCACGGGGGGGCCTACGAGCAGTACTTC
. TRBJ2-7 many TRBV9 CASSGGTSYEQYF TGTGCCAGCAGCGGCGGGACTTCCTACGAGCAGTACTTC
. TRBJ2-1 many TRBV18 CASSPTGFNEQFF TGTGCCAGCTCACCCACCGGATTTAATGAGCAGTTCTTC
. TRBJ2-7 many TRBV20-1 CSAVRDRSYEQYF TGCAGTGCTGTCCGGGACCGCTCCTACGAGCAGTACTTC
TRBD2 TRBJ2-1 few TRBV18 CASSPRRAGELHEQFF TGTGCCAGCTCACCCCGTCGAGCGGGAGAATTACATGAGCAGTTCTTC
. TRBJ2-2 many TRBV7-2 CASSSSWGTGELFF TGTGCCAGCAGCTCTTCCTGGGGCACCGGGGAGCTGTTTTTT
. TRBJ2-7 few TRBV9 CASSVGALAVSYEQYF TGTGCCAGCAGCGTAGGGGCCCTAGCTGTCTCCTACGAGCAGTACTTC
. TRBJ2-5 many TRBV27 CASSLFRGAETQYF TGTGCCAGCAGTCTTTTTCGGGGGGCAGAGACCCAGTACTTC
. TRBJ1-3 many TRBV4-1 CASSRTEVDGNTIYF TGCGCCAGCAGCCGAACCGAGGTTGACGGAAACACCATATATTTT
. TRBJ1-2 many TRBV10-3 CAISEAGTGAYGYTF TGTGCCATCAGTGAGGCGGGGACGGGGGCGTATGGCTACACCTTC
. TRBJ1-1 . TRBV18 CASSPLFSNTEAFF TGTGCCAGCTCACCCCTATTCTCGAACACTGAAGCTTTCTTT
. TRBJ2-3 many TRBV7-2 CASSLWSLGITDTQYF TGTGCCAGCAGCTTATGGTCCTTGGGAATCACAGATACGCAGTATTTT
TRBD1 TRBJ1-1 many TRBV12-3/TRBV12-4 CASSPWTGPSNTEAFF TGTGCCAGCAGCCCTTGGACAGGCCCGAGTAACACTGAAGCTTTCTTT
. TRBJ1-1 . TRBV30 CAWSVLASMNTEAFF TGTGCCTGGAGTGTATTAGCCAGTATGAACACTGAAGCTTTCTTT
. TRBJ2-5 few TRBV9 CASGPGQPGGTQYF TGTGCCAGCGGGCCGGGACAGCCGGGAGGGACCCAGTACTTC
. TRBJ1-5 many TRBV12-3/TRBV12-4 CASTLAGRSNQPQHF TGTGCCAGCACTCTTGCGGGGCGAAGCAATCAGCCCCAGCATTTT
TRBD1 TRBJ2-1 many TRBV6-1 CASKGQGYNEQFF TGTGCCAGCAAGGGACAGGGATACAATGAGCAGTTCTTC
. TRBJ1-2 many TRBV12-3/TRBV12-4 CATTFWAQSNYGYTF TGTGCCACCACATTCTGGGCGCAGTCTAACTATGGCTACACCTTC
. TRBJ2-5 many TRBV2 CASSDELPQYF TGTGCCAGCAGTGACGAGTTGCCCCAGTACTTC
TRBD2 TRBJ2-7 . TRBV11-2 CASSLVGGEQYF TGTGCCAGCAGCTTAGTGGGGGGGGAGCAGTACTTC
. TRBJ2-3 many TRBV29-1 CSVEAGAVTDTQYF TGCAGCGTTGAGGCGGGGGCCGTCACAGATACGCAGTATTTT
. TRBJ1-3 many TRBV15 CATSSVRGNTIYF TGTGCCACCAGCAGTGTACGGGGAAACACCATATATTTT
TRBD2 TRBJ2-3 many TRBV12-3/TRBV12-4 CATLLAGAGDTQYF TGTGCCACCCTACTAGCGGGGGCTGGAGATACGCAGTATTTT
TRBD1 TRBJ1-2 many TRBV20-1 CSGDRDSYGYTF TGCAGTGGGGACAGGGACTCCTATGGCTACACCTTC
TRBD2 TRBJ2-1 many TRBV4-1 CASSQLAGEYNEQFF TGCGCCAGCAGCCAGCTAGCGGGGGAGTACAATGAGCAGTTCTTC
. TRBJ1-2 many TRBV4-2 CASSPGTTPYGYTF TGTGCCAGCAGCCCGGGGACAACGCCATATGGCTACACCTTC
. TRBJ1-2 many TRBV21-1 CASSNDRGSGYTF TGTGCCAGCAGCAATGACAGGGGAAGTGGCTACACCTTC
. TRBJ2-1 many TRBV6-5 CASSYSAGSENEQFF TGTGCCAGCAGTTACTCGGCAGGGAGTGAGAATGAGCAGTTCTTC
TRBD2 TRBJ2-1 few TRBV12-3/TRBV12-4 CASSLVGGGGGEQFF TGTGCCAGCAGTTTAGTCGGGGGGGGCGGGGGTGAGCAGTTCTTC
. TRBJ2-1 many TRBV5-6 CASSLGTSSYNEQFF TGTGCCAGCAGCTTGGGGACGAGCTCCTACAATGAGCAGTTCTTC
. TRBJ1-1 many TRBV12-3/TRBV12-4 CASSRPNTEAFF TGTGCCAGCAGTCGACCTAACACTGAAGCTTTCTTT